The clone carrying this T cell receptor (beta chain) has a handful of counts. What it recognizes is unknown. The data originate from a study of response to subunit inactivated influenza vaccine. Overall study findings and caveats: Every seasonal influenza vaccination brings in few new T cells, the authors suggested.

TCRdb passed the RT-PCR reads through MiXCR, listing each CDR3 protein once. The sample has 750,000 to 850,000 distinct CDR3 sequences; around 18% are singletons. Germline lookup yields CDR1 SGHRS and CDR2 YFSETQ. V was trimmed by 3 bases and J by 7 bases, leaving 8 bases between them. This CDR3 contains 12 residues. The TCR comes from a man aged 50-59 years who received an inactivated influenza vaccine. The material sequenced was PBMCs from blood, taken more than 4 days after vaccination. The rearrangement links TRBV5-1 to TRBJ2-1, with D unresolved. CDR3 sequence: CASSWSSNEQFF. In nucleotides, the CDR3 is TGCGCCAGCAGCTGGTCATCGAATGAGCAGTTCTTC.